This T cell receptor beta chain was profiled in a study of molecular identifiers for immune sequencing clone quantification. Each CDR3 protein is one row after TCRdb ran MiXCR on the PCR reads. Of 400,000 to 600,000 distinct CDR3 sequences in the sample, around 23% are singletons; the top ten hold 0.76%. Sequencing libraries of naive CD8 cells derived from approximately 22,000 to 940,000 sorted cells with 10%, 30% or 50% RNA. Naive CD8 T cells were FACS-sorted by CD8+CD4-CCR7+CD45RA+ markers. This CDR3 is 16 amino acids long. V lost 0 bases to trimming and J lost 4 bases, with 10 bases between them. The germline V gene encodes CDR1 SEHNR and CDR2 FQNEAQ (reference sequence). This clonotype was seen repeatedly, ten times or more.

Sequenced material: naive CD8+ T cells from blood, with Jurkat cell RNA spiked in. Subset indicated: FACS-sorted CD8+CD4-CCR7+CD45RA+ naive T cells. This receptor was obtained from a human donor in good health. Some libraries in this study had Jurkat cell RNA spiked in. The chain joins TRBV7-9 to TRBJ2-6; perhaps TRBD1 as D (6 bases). Written as DNA, the CDR3 is TGTGCCAGCAGCTTAGCCCAGGGGACGGGGGCCAACGTCCTGACTTTC. It translates to CASSLAQGTGANVLTF.